The 8 T cell receptor beta chains below all came from one sample that was sequenced in a study of shared clonotypes between healthy human individuals. TCRdb's table, derived via immunoSEQ multiplex PCR, lists solely in-frame clones and lacks some. The table shows about 96,000 clones, with 68% occurring only once. Material: memory CD8+ T cells sorted from blood. Specified subset: CD45RO+ cells pooled with CCR7-negative TemRA cells. The receptors were gathered from a man aged 25 to 45 in good health.

V gene TRBV7-9 combines with J gene TRBJ2-7; TRBD1 matches at 10 bases. The CDR3 has 17 residues. Germline V gene data show CDR1 as SEHNR and CDR2 as FQNEAQ (reference sequence). The junction had 15 bases not matched to a gene; V was cut back by 5 bases and J by 5 bases. The CDR3 is CASSHPRGQGIFDEQYF. The CDR3 nucleotides read TGTGCCAGCAGCCACCCTAGGGGACAGGGGATTTTCGACGAGCAGTACTTC.

In its sample, this clone was seen a few times. This sequence joins TRBV6-1 and TRBJ2-3; the match to TRBD2 covers 14 bases. V shed 3 bases and J 6 bases; nucleotides not matched to a gene: 2. CDR3 length: 15 residues. Germline CDR1 and CDR2: MNHNS and SASEGT. The CDR3 is CASSEGTSGSDTQYF. Written as DNA, the CDR3 is TGTGCCAGCAGTGAGGGGACTAGCGGGAGTGATACGCAGTATTTT.

The rearrangement joins TRBV11-2 to TRBJ2-1; 13 bases map to TRBD2. Germline V gives CDR1 SGHAT, CDR2 FQNNGV. J gave up 7 bases and V 5 bases, and 11 bases lay outside the gene matches. This CDR3 is 17 amino acids long. The CDR3, as DNA: TGTGCCAGCAGCCCCGGACTAGCGGGAGTCCGAGGGAATGAGCAGTTCTTC. Translation: CASSPGLAGVRGNEQFF.

The chain joins TRBV19 to TRBJ2-5, with D perhaps TRBD1 or TRBD2 (5 bases each). V was pared by 1 base and J by 1 base, with 10 bases between. This CDR3 is 15 amino acids long. The germline V gene has CDR1 LNHDA and CDR2 SQIVND (reference sequence). The CDR3 bases are TGTGCCAGTAGTATAGTTGGGACGTCCCAAGAGACCCAGTACTTC. It specifies CASSIVGTSQETQYF.

Note on this clone: Other DNA sequences in this sample translate to the same CDR3. V gene TRBV18 combines with J gene TRBJ2-1; D is ambiguous. V lost 2 bases and J 4 bases, leaving 9 bases between the germline ends. CDR3 length: 14 residues. CDR1 is KGHSH, CDR2 LQKENI, per germline. CDR3 bases: TGTGCCAGCTCACCAAAACACTCGTACAATGAGCAGTTCTTC. This sequence encodes CASSPKHSYNEQFF.

The chain joins TRBV11-2 to TRBJ2-5, with TRBD1 matching 9 bases. Germline CDR1 reads SGHAT; CDR2 reads FQNNGV. V lost 2 bases and J lost 0; bases outside the gene matches: 4. This CDR3 has 16 residues. The CDR3 reads CASSLRTGENQETQYF. As DNA, the CDR3 is TGTGCCAGCAGCTTACGGACAGGGGAGAACCAAGAGACCCAGTACTTC.

The rearrangement uses TRBV11-2 and TRBJ2-2; the D gene is possibly TRBD2 (5 bases). Deletions cut 5 bases from V and 4 bases from J, with 11 bases between. This CDR3 spans 14 amino acids. Germline loops: CDR1 SGHAT, CDR2 FQNNGV. The CDR3 coding sequence is TGTGCCAGCAGCCTGATGGGAGTCACCGGGGAGCTGTTTTTT. Amino acids: CASSLMGVTGELFF.

The rearrangement uses TRBV14 and TRBJ1-5; maybe TRBD1 (6 bases). Trimming pared 5 bases from V and 6 bases from J, leaving 17 bases between. This CDR3 is 15 amino acids long. Germline CDR1 is SGHDN and CDR2 is FVKESK. The CDR3 is CASSGSWGRGQPQHF. DNA of the CDR3: TGTGCCAGCAGCGGCAGCTGGGGGCGCGGTCAGCCCCAGCATTTT.